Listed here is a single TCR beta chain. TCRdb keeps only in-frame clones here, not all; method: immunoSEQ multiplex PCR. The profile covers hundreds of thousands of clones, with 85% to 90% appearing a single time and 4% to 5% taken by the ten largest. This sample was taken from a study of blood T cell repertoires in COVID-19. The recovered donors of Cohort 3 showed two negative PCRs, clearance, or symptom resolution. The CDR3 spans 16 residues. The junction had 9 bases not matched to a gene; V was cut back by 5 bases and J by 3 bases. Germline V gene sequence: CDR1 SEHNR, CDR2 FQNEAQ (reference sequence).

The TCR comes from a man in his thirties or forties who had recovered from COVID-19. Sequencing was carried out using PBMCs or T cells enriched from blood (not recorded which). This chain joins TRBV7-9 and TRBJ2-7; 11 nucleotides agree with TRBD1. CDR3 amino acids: CASSPLLGQGDYEQYF. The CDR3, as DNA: TGTGCCAGCAGCCCCCTTCTGGGACAGGGGGACTACGAGCAGTACTTC.